The rows below give T cell receptor beta chains drawn from one sample of a study of T cell responses to AZD1222 COVID-19 vaccine. Sequenced by immunoSEQ multiplex PCR; TCRdb stores in-frame clones only, minus some. The sample consists of roughly 120,000 clones, more than 85% of them appearing once. The material was peripheral blood, obtained 28 days after the second AZD1222 dose. The receptor set was obtained from an adult who received the AZD1222 COVID-19 vaccine. Each CDR3 is given with its conserved first and last residue. Fields, in order: clone size, D gene, J gene, V gene, CDR3 protein, CDR3 DNA. D genes are given only for firm matches. Expanded clones get a size class; other rows say once, few or many, or leave the size out.

clone_size: .; d_call: TRBD1; j_call: TRBJ1-5; v_call: TRBV29-1; cdr3_aa: CSVVAGGNQPQHF; cdr3_nt: TGCAGCGTTGTGGCAGGGGGGAATCAGCCCCAGCATTTT
clone_size: .; d_call: .; j_call: TRBJ1-1; v_call: TRBV9; cdr3_aa: CASSPLFDGNTEAFF; cdr3_nt: TGTGCCAGCAGCCCATTATTCGACGGGAACACTGAAGCTTTCTTT
clone_size: .; d_call: .; j_call: TRBJ1-5; v_call: TRBV30; cdr3_aa: CAWSVGGRVNQPQHF; cdr3_nt: TGTGCCTGGAGTGTTGGGGGAAGGGTCAATCAGCCCCAGCATTTT
clone_size: .; d_call: .; j_call: TRBJ1-1; v_call: TRBV5-1; cdr3_aa: CASSLDPGRGEAFF; cdr3_nt: TGCGCCAGCAGCTTGGATCCCGGACGGGGTGAAGCTTTCTTT
clone_size: once; d_call: .; j_call: TRBJ1-2; v_call: TRBV5-1; cdr3_aa: CASSLAPDENYGYTF; cdr3_nt: TGCGCCAGCAGCTTGGCCCCGGACGAAAACTATGGCTACACCTTC
clone_size: .; d_call: TRBD1; j_call: TRBJ1-3; v_call: TRBV25-1; cdr3_aa: CASSEPGTGRNTIYF; cdr3_nt: TGTGCCAGCAGTGAACCCGGGACAGGGAGAAACACCATATATTTT
clone_size: .; d_call: .; j_call: TRBJ1-2; v_call: TRBV19; cdr3_aa: CASSFRGGRYGYTF; cdr3_nt: TGTGCCAGTAGTTTCCGGGGAGGTCGATATGGCTACACCTTC
clone_size: .; d_call: TRBD1; j_call: TRBJ2-3; v_call: TRBV11-2; cdr3_aa: CASSLDYWTGTLEDTQYF; cdr3_nt: TGTGCCAGCAGCTTAGATTACTGGACAGGGACGTTGGAAGATACGCAGTATTTT
clone_size: once; d_call: .; j_call: TRBJ1-5; v_call: TRBV30; cdr3_aa: CAWRRRVDQPQHF; cdr3_nt: TGTGCCTGGCGCCGGCGGGTAGATCAGCCCCAGCATTTT
clone_size: .; d_call: TRBD2; j_call: TRBJ2-2; v_call: TRBV11-3; cdr3_aa: CASSPGTTLNTGELFF; cdr3_nt: TGTGCCAGCAGCCCGGGGACTACATTGAACACCGGGGAGCTGTTTTTT
clone_size: .; d_call: TRBD2; j_call: TRBJ2-4; v_call: TRBV6-6; cdr3_aa: CASIRAGENIQYF; cdr3_nt: TGTGCCAGCATCCGTGCGGGGGAAAACATTCAGTACTTC
clone_size: .; d_call: .; j_call: TRBJ1-1; v_call: TRBV5-4; cdr3_aa: CASSLGLAGGTAEAFF; cdr3_nt: TGTGCCAGCAGCTTGGGTCTTGCCGGCGGAACCGCTGAAGCTTTCTTT
clone_size: .; d_call: .; j_call: TRBJ2-6; v_call: TRBV6-1; cdr3_aa: CASSEPVGGSSGANVLTF; cdr3_nt: TGTGCCAGCAGTGAACCCGTTGGGGGGAGCTCTGGGGCCAACGTCCTGACTTTC
clone_size: .; d_call: .; j_call: TRBJ1-6; v_call: TRBV7-3; cdr3_aa: CASSSSLGSPLHF; cdr3_nt: TGTGCCAGCAGCTCCTCCCTGGGGTCACCCCTCCACTTT
clone_size: .; d_call: .; j_call: TRBJ2-5; v_call: TRBV11-2; cdr3_aa: CASSFRVVQYF; cdr3_nt: TGTGCCAGCAGCTTTAGGGTTGTCCAGTACTTC
clone_size: .; d_call: .; j_call: TRBJ1-3; v_call: TRBV30; cdr3_aa: CAWSVSGGTIYF; cdr3_nt: TGTGCCTGGAGTGTATCTGGGGGCACCATATATTTT
clone_size: .; d_call: .; j_call: TRBJ1-2; v_call: TRBV5-1; cdr3_aa: CASSLVGGDGYTF; cdr3_nt: TGCGCCAGCAGCTTGGTTGGAGGGGATGGCTACACCTTC
clone_size: .; d_call: TRBD1; j_call: TRBJ2-3; v_call: TRBV6-5; cdr3_aa: CASSYAGQGQSDTQYF; cdr3_nt: TGTGCCAGCAGTTACGCTGGACAGGGACAGTCAGATACGCAGTATTTT
clone_size: .; d_call: .; j_call: TRBJ1-6; v_call: TRBV28; cdr3_aa: CASSPSHRYNSPLHF; cdr3_nt: TGTGCCAGCAGCCCCTCCCACCGGTATAATTCACCCCTCCACTTT
clone_size: .; d_call: .; j_call: TRBJ2-5; v_call: TRBV30; cdr3_aa: CAWSVGGGGETQYF; cdr3_nt: TGTGCCTGGAGTGTAGGGGGGGGAGGAGAGACCCAGTACTTC
clone_size: .; d_call: TRBD1; j_call: TRBJ1-2; v_call: TRBV5-1; cdr3_aa: CASSLRQGNYGYTF; cdr3_nt: TGCGCCAGCAGCTTGAGACAGGGGAACTATGGCTACACCTTC
clone_size: .; d_call: .; j_call: TRBJ2-1; v_call: TRBV3-1/TRBV3-2; cdr3_aa: CASSPHRTDYNEQFF; cdr3_nt: TGTGCCAGCAGCCCCCACAGGACAGATTACAATGAGCAGTTCTTC
clone_size: .; d_call: .; j_call: TRBJ2-5; v_call: TRBV18; cdr3_aa: CASSPMRQETQYF; cdr3_nt: TGTGCCAGCTCACCGATGCGGCAAGAGACCCAGTACTTC
clone_size: few; d_call: TRBD1; j_call: TRBJ1-2; v_call: TRBV5-1; cdr3_aa: CASSRDRDYGYTF; cdr3_nt: TGCGCCAGCAGCAGGGACAGGGACTATGGCTACACCTTC
clone_size: .; d_call: TRBD1; j_call: TRBJ2-2; v_call: TRBV11-1; cdr3_aa: CASSGTGGRGELFF; cdr3_nt: TGTGCCAGCAGCGGGACAGGGGGCCGCGGGGAGCTGTTTTTT